This T cell receptor beta chain comes out of a study of shared clonotypes between healthy human individuals. Germline values: CDR1 SGHDT, CDR2 YYEEEE. This CDR3 spans 15 amino acids. The V and J ends lost 0 bases and 6 bases respectively, with 15 bases between them. There were only Caucasian adults among the donors, and all lived in Nashville, Tennessee. The assay was run at deep level. TCRdb's copy holds only in-frame clones and misses some; the assay was immunoSEQ multiplex PCR. The profile covers around 2.5 million clones, with 93% appearing a single time and about 0.38% taken by the ten largest. This TCR came from a man aged 18 to 30 in good health. Some clones in this sample may be carry-over from other donors' samples. Sequencing used naive CD4+ T cells from PBMCs. Documented subset: CD45RA+ positively selected. The V and J genes are TRBV5-6 and TRBJ1-1; D is perhaps TRBD1 (5 bases). The chain's CDR3 is CASSLAVQGGAEAFF. The CDR3 bases are TGTGCCAGCAGCTTGGCCGTCCAGGGAGGCGCTGAAGCTTTCTTT.